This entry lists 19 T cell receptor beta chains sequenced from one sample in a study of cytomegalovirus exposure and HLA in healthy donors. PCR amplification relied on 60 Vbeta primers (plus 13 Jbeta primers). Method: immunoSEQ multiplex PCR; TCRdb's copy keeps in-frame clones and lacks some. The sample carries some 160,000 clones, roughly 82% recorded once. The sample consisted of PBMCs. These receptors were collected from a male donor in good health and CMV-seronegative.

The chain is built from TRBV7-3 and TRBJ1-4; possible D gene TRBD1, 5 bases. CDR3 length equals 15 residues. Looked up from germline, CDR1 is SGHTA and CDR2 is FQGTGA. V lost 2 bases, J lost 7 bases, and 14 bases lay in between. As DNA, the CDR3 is TGTGCCAGCAGCTTATCGGGGGTAGTAGGTGAAAAACTGTTTTTT. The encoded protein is CASSLSGVVGEKLFF.

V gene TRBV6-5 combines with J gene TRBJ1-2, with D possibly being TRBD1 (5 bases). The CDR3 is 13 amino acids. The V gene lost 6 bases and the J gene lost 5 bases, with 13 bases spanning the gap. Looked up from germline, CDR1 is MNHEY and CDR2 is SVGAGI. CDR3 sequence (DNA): TGTGCCAGCAGCCCTGACAGTAATTATGGCTACACCTTC. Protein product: CASSPDSNYGYTF.

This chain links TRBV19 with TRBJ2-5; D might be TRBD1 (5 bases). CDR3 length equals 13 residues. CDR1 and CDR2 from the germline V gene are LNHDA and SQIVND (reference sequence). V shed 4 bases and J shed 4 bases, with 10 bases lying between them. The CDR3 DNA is TGTGCCAGTAGTACTCAGGGTGGAGAGACCCAGTACTTC. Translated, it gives CASSTQGGETQYF.

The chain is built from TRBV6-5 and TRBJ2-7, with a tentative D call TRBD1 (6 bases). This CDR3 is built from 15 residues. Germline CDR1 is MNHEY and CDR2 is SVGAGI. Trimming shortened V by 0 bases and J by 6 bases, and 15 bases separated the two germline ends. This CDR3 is CASSYSRQGTGEQYF. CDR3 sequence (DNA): TGTGCCAGCAGTTACTCGCGGCAGGGGACGGGCGAGCAGTACTTC.

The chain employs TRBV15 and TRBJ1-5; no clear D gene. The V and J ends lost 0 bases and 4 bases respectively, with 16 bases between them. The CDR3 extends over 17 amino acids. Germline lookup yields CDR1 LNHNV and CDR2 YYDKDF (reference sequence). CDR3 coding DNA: TGTGCCACCAGCAGAGAGGGCCCCGACCGATGGAATCAGCCCCAGCATTTT. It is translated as CATSREGPDRWNQPQHF.

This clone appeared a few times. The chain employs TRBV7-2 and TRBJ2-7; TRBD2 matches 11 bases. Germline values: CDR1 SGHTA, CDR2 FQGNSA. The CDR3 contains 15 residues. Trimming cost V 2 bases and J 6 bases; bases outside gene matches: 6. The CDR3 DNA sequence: TGTGCCAGCAGCTTACTACTAGCGGGAGCTGGCGAGCAGTACTTC. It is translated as CASSLLLAGAGEQYF.

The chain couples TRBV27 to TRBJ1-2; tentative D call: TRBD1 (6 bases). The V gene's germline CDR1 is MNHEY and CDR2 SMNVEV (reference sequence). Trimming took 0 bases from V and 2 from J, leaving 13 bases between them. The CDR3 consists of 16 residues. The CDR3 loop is CASSLSFVDRNYGYTF. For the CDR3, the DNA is TGTGCCAGCAGTTTATCCTTCGTGGACAGAAACTATGGCTACACCTTC.

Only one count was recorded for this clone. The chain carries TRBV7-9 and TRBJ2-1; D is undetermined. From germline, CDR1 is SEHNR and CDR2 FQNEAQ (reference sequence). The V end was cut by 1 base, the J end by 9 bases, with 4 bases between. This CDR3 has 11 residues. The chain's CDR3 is CASSLGGEQFF. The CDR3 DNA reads TGTGCCAGCAGCTTAGGAGGTGAGCAGTTCTTC.

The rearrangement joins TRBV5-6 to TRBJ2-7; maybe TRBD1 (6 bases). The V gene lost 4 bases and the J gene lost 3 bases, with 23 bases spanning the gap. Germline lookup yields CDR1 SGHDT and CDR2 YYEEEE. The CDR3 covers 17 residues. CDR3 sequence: CASSPLYSRGSFYEQYF. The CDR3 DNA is TGTGCCAGCAGCCCCTTGTATAGCAGGGGAAGTTTCTACGAGCAGTACTTC.

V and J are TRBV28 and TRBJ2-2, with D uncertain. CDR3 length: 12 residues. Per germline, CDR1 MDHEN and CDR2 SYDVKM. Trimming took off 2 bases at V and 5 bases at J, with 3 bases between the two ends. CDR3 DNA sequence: TGTGCCAGCAGTTTACGGACCGGGGAGCTGTTTTTT. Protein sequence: CASSLRTGELFF. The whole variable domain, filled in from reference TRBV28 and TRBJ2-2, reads DVKVTQSSRYLVKRTGEKVFLECVQDMDHENMFWYRQDPGLGLRLIYFSYDVKMKEKGDIPEGYSVSREKKERFSLILESASTNQTSMYLCASSLRTGELFFGEGSRLTVL.

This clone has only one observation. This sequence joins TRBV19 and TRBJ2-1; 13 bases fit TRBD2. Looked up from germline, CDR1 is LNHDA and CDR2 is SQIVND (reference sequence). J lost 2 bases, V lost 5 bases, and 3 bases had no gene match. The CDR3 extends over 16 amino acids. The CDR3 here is CASSRLAGGPYNEQFF. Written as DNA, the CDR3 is TGTGCCAGTAGTCGACTAGCGGGAGGACCCTACAATGAGCAGTTCTTC.

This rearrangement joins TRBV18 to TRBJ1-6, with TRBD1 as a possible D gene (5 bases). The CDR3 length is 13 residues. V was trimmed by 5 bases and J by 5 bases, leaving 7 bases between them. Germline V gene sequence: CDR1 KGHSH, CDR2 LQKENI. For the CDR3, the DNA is TGTGCCAGCTCAACGACAGATAATTCACCCCTCCACTTT. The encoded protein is CASSTTDNSPLHF.

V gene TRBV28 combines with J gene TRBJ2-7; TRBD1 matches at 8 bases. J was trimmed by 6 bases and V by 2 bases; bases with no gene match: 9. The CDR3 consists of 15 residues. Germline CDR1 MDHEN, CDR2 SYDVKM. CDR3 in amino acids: CASSLTGQGAFEQYF. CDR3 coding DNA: TGTGCCAGCAGTTTAACTGGGCAGGGGGCCTTCGAGCAGTACTTC.

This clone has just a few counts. The CDR3 loop is CASSDQTGGRYGYTF. CDR3 nucleotides: TGTGCCAGCAGTGACCAGACAGGGGGGAGGTATGGCTACACCTTC. The chain employs TRBV6-4 and TRBJ1-2, with TRBD1 matching over 9 bases. V gave up 2 bases and J gave up 5 bases; unmatched junction bases: 6. The CDR3 totals 15 residues. The V gene's germline CDR1 is MRHNA and CDR2 SNTAGT.

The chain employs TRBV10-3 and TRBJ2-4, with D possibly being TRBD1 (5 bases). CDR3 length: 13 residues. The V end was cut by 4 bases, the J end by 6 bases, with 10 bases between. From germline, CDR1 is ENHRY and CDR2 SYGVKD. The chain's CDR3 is CAISGGAGNIQYF. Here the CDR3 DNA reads TGTGCCATCAGTGGGGGCGCCGGAAACATTCAGTACTTC.

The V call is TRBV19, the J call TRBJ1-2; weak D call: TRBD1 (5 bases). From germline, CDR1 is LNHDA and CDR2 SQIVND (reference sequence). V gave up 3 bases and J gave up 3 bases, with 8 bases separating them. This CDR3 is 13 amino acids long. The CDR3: CASSIQGYYGYTF. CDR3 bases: TGTGCCAGTAGTATTCAGGGTTACTATGGCTACACCTTC.

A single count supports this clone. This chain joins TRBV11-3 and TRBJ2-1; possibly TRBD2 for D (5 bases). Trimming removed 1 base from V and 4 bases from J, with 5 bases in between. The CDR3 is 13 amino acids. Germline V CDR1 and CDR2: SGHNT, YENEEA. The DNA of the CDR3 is TGTGCCAGCAGCTTAGGCGGGTACAATGAGCAGTTCTTC. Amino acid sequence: CASSLGGYNEQFF.

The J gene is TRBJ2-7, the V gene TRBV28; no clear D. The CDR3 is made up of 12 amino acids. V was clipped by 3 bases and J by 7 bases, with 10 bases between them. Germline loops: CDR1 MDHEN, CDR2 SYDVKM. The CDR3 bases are TGTGCCAGCAGTTTTCAGTCCTGGGAGCAGTACTTC. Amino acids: CASSFQSWEQYF.

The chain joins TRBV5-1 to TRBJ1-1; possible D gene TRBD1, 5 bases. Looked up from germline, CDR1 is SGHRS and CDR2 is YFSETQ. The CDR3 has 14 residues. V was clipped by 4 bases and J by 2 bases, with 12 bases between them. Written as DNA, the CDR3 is TGCGCCAGCAGCGACCGGGGGGGAAACACTGAAGCTTTCTTT. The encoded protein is CASSDRGGNTEAFF. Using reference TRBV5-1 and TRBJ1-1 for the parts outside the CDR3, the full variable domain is KAGVTQTPRYLIKTRGQQVTLSCSPISGHRSVSWYQQTPGQGLQFLFEYFSETQRNKGNFPGRFSGRQFSNSRSEMNVSTLELGDSALYLCASSDRGGNTEAFFGQGTRLTVV.